The rows below give T cell receptor beta chains drawn from one sample of a study of shared clonotypes between healthy human individuals. Sequencing was performed with immunoSEQ multiplex PCR; in TCRdb, only in-frame clones are kept and a portion is missing. The table has more than 900,000 clones, around 78% seen once. Sequencing used memory CD4+ T cells from PBMCs. The receptors were gathered from a man aged 18-30 years in good health. Some clones in this sample may be carry-over from other donors' samples. Each CDR3 is given with its conserved first and last residue. A D gene is named only where the DNA matches it firmly. Expanded clones get a size class; other rows say once, few or many, or leave the size out.

J: TRBJ1-4; D: .; V: TRBV4-2; size: .; CDR3: CASSQDPQGGGGKLFF; DNA: TGTGCCAGCAGCCAAGACCCACAAGGGGGAGGGGGAAAACTGTTTTTT
J: TRBJ1-5; D: .; V: TRBV30; size: .; CDR3: CAWAPAVSNQPQHF; DNA: TGTGCCTGGGCCCCAGCAGTTAGCAATCAGCCCCAGCATTTT
J: TRBJ1-1; D: .; V: TRBV5-1; size: .; CDR3: CASSLEGVVTEAFF; DNA: TGCGCCAGCAGCTTGGAGGGGGTGGTCACTGAAGCTTTCTTT
J: TRBJ1-2; D: TRBD1; V: TRBV2; size: .; CDR3: CASSPGQGIYGYTF; DNA: TGTGCCAGCAGCCCGGGACAGGGGATCTATGGCTACACCTTC
J: TRBJ2-2; D: .; V: TRBV7-4; size: .; CDR3: CASSPVRAGELFF; DNA: TGTGCCAGCAGTCCAGTGCGGGCTGGGGAGCTGTTTTTT
J: TRBJ1-1; D: .; V: TRBV7-9; size: .; CDR3: CASSLLRESEAFF; DNA: TGTGCCAGCAGCTTATTGAGGGAGTCTGAAGCTTTCTTT
J: TRBJ2-3; D: .; V: TRBV27; size: once; CDR3: CASSQEWRGTDTQYF; DNA: TGTGCCAGCAGCCAGGAGTGGCGGGGCACAGATACGCAGTATTTT
J: TRBJ2-1; D: TRBD2; V: TRBV9; size: .; CDR3: CASSARTSGASYNEQFF; DNA: TGTGCCAGCAGCGCAAGAACTAGCGGGGCCTCCTACAATGAGCAGTTCTTC
J: TRBJ1-3; D: .; V: TRBV27; size: .; CDR3: CASSLSWGNTIYF; DNA: TGTGCCAGCAGTTTATCGTGGGGAAACACCATATATTTT
J: TRBJ2-2; D: .; V: TRBV5-4; size: many; CDR3: CASSFRDANTGELFF; DNA: TGTGCCAGCAGCTTTCGGGATGCGAACACCGGGGAGCTGTTTTTT
J: TRBJ2-3; D: TRBD2; V: TRBV6-6; size: many; CDR3: CASGAGLEDTQYF; DNA: TGTGCCAGCGGTGCGGGACTAGAGGATACGCAGTATTTT
J: TRBJ2-3; D: .; V: TRBV28; size: .; CDR3: CASTSTTGTDTQYF; DNA: TGTGCCAGCACCTCGACGACTGGGACAGATACGCAGTATTTT
J: TRBJ1-1; D: .; V: TRBV19; size: .; CDR3: CASSIVGVVRTEAFF; DNA: TGTGCCAGTAGTATAGTGGGGGTAGTTCGGACTGAAGCTTTCTTT
J: TRBJ1-3; D: TRBD1; V: TRBV7-2; size: .; CDR3: CASSVDRGSYSGNTIYF; DNA: TGTGCCAGCAGCGTCGACAGGGGGAGTTACTCTGGAAACACCATATATTTT
J: TRBJ2-1; D: TRBD2; V: TRBV30; size: .; CDR3: CAWTKAGARNNEQFF; DNA: TGTGCCTGGACTAAGGCGGGAGCAAGGAACAATGAGCAGTTCTTC
J: TRBJ2-7; D: TRBD2; V: TRBV19; size: .; CDR3: CASSSGLPTGSYEQYF; DNA: TGTGCCAGTAGTTCGGGACTACCTACTGGTTCCTACGAGCAGTACTTC
J: TRBJ1-1; D: .; V: TRBV10-1; size: few; CDR3: CASLNRDLVRTEAFF; DNA: TGCGCCAGTCTTAACCGGGACCTCGTTCGGACTGAAGCTTTCTTT
J: TRBJ1-6; D: .; V: TRBV5-1; size: .; CDR3: CASSLFGDPPLHF; DNA: TGCGCCAGCAGCTTGTTCGGGGACCCACCCCTCCACTTT
J: TRBJ2-7; D: .; V: TRBV5-4; size: few; CDR3: CASSRGGKGSYEQYF; DNA: TGTGCCAGCAGTCGAGGCGGGAAGGGTTCCTACGAGCAGTACTTC
J: TRBJ2-1; D: .; V: TRBV5-1; size: .; CDR3: CASSRVSSYNEQFF; DNA: TGCGCCAGCAGTCGTGTGAGCTCCTACAATGAGCAGTTCTTC
J: TRBJ2-3; D: TRBD1; V: TRBV29-1; size: few; CDR3: CSVEATGGRSDTQYF; DNA: TGCAGCGTTGAAGCGACAGGGGGCAGGTCAGATACGCAGTATTTT
J: TRBJ2-5; D: TRBD2; V: TRBV5-1; size: .; CDR3: CASSYIAGGPGTQYF; DNA: TGCGCCAGCAGCTACATAGCGGGAGGGCCGGGGACCCAGTACTTC
J: TRBJ1-3; D: .; V: TRBV5-6; size: .; CDR3: CASSLDPGAGNTIYF; DNA: TGTGCCAGCAGCTTGGATCCCGGGGCTGGAAACACCATATATTTT
J: TRBJ1-1; D: .; V: TRBV5-1; size: .; CDR3: CASSLGRGLMNTEAFF; DNA: TGCGCCAGCAGCTTGGGACGGGGGCTGATGAACACTGAAGCTTTCTTT
J: TRBJ1-1; D: TRBD1; V: TRBV28; size: .; CDR3: CASSLGQGMNTEAFF; DNA: TGTGCCAGCAGCTTAGGACAGGGGATGAACACTGAAGCTTTCTTT
J: TRBJ2-3; D: TRBD2; V: TRBV5-8; size: once; CDR3: CASSLGTSGNADTQYF; DNA: TGTGCCAGCAGCTTGGGGACTAGCGGGAACGCGGATACGCAGTATTTT
J: TRBJ2-5; D: .; V: TRBV20-1; size: few; CDR3: CSAREPQYF; DNA: TGCAGTGCCCGGGAGCCCCAGTACTTC
J: TRBJ1-5; D: .; V: TRBV28; size: few; CDR3: CASRLGGWDSNQPQHF; DNA: TGTGCCAGCAGACTAGGGGGATGGGATAGCAATCAGCCCCAGCATTTT
J: TRBJ2-2; D: .; V: TRBV5-1; size: .; CDR3: CASRLLGNTGELFF; DNA: TGCGCCAGCAGACTGCTGGGGAACACCGGGGAGCTGTTTTTT
J: TRBJ1-2; D: .; V: TRBV6-1; size: .; CDR3: CASSDPARDILGRYGYTF; DNA: TGTGCCAGCAGTGACCCCGCGCGGGACATTTTGGGCCGCTATGGCTACACCTTC
J: TRBJ2-7; D: .; V: TRBV6-1; size: once; CDR3: CASSVNVYEQYF; DNA: TGTGCCAGCAGTGTGAACGTCTACGAGCAGTACTTC
J: TRBJ1-1; D: .; V: TRBV29-1; size: .; CDR3: CSVSRDGQPNTEAFF; DNA: TGCAGCGTTTCCCGGGACGGACAACCGAACACTGAAGCTTTCTTT
J: TRBJ2-1; D: TRBD1; V: TRBV7-9; size: .; CDR3: CASSLTARGQGSNEQFF; DNA: TGTGCCAGCAGCCTCACTGCGAGGGGACAGGGAAGCAATGAGCAGTTCTTC
J: TRBJ1-3; D: .; V: TRBV4-3; size: .; CDR3: CASSQSPGGRYGNTIYF; DNA: TGCGCCAGCAGCCAGTCCCCGGGGGGGAGGTATGGAAACACCATATATTTT
J: TRBJ2-2; D: .; V: TRBV14; size: .; CDR3: CASSQGKGGQLTGELFF; DNA: TGTGCCAGCAGCCAAGGCAAAGGCGGACAGCTCACCGGGGAGCTGTTTTTT
J: TRBJ2-5; D: .; V: TRBV7-2; size: .; CDR3: CASSTEHALVGSQYF; DNA: TGTGCCAGCAGCACAGAACACGCACTTGTAGGATCCCAGTACTTC
J: TRBJ2-2; D: .; V: TRBV6-1; size: .; CDR3: CASSEQGERAGELFF; DNA: TGTGCCAGCAGTGAACAGGGAGAGCGGGCCGGGGAGCTGTTTTTT
J: TRBJ2-2; D: .; V: TRBV28; size: .; CDR3: CASSPPQRTGELFF; DNA: TGTGCCAGCAGTCCCCCCCAGAGAACCGGGGAGCTGTTTTTT
J: TRBJ1-2; D: .; V: TRBV18; size: .; CDR3: CASSPPGSPWGYTF; DNA: TGTGCCAGCTCACCACCGGGTTCCCCCTGGGGCTACACCTTC
J: TRBJ1-1; D: .; V: TRBV30; size: .; CDR3: CAWSVGRETEAFF; DNA: TGTGCCTGGAGTGTTGGCAGGGAAACTGAAGCTTTCTTT
J: TRBJ2-3; D: TRBD2; V: TRBV29-1; size: .; CDR3: CSVERLAGRTDTQYF; DNA: TGCAGCGTGGAACGACTAGCGGGAAGGACAGATACGCAGTATTTT
J: TRBJ1-1; D: .; V: TRBV28; size: few; CDR3: CASSPPLGNGAFF; DNA: TGTGCCAGCAGCCCACCTTTGGGGAATGGAGCTTTCTTT
J: TRBJ2-2; D: .; V: TRBV5-1; size: .; CDR3: CASSLVFLNERTGELFF; DNA: TGCGCCAGCAGCTTGGTTTTTCTTAACGAGAGGACCGGGGAGCTGTTTTTT
J: TRBJ2-3; D: .; V: TRBV30; size: .; CDR3: CAWRGGLSTDTQYF; DNA: TGTGCCTGGAGGGGGGGGCTATCCACAGATACGCAGTATTTT
J: TRBJ2-5; D: TRBD1; V: TRBV7-6; size: once; CDR3: CASTLFPGQKETQYF; DNA: TGTGCCAGCACCCTCTTTCCGGGACAGAAAGAGACCCAGTACTTC
J: TRBJ2-7; D: .; V: TRBV13; size: .; CDR3: CASSPGTAYYEQYF; DNA: TGTGCCAGCAGCCCCGGGACGGCCTACTACGAGCAGTACTTC
J: TRBJ2-7; D: TRBD2; V: TRBV18; size: .; CDR3: CASLGGLEGEQYF; DNA: TGTGCCAGCCTGGGAGGGCTCGAGGGCGAGCAGTACTTC
J: TRBJ2-7; D: TRBD2; V: TRBV6-5; size: .; CDR3: CASSPTSGSTYEQYF; DNA: TGTGCCAGCAGTCCGACTAGCGGGTCTACCTACGAGCAGTACTTC
J: TRBJ2-4; D: .; V: TRBV7-2; size: .; CDR3: CASSFSSAPGVKNIQYF; DNA: TGTGCCAGCAGCTTCTCATCGGCACCCGGGGTTAAAAACATTCAGTACTTC
J: TRBJ1-2; D: .; V: TRBV5-1; size: .; CDR3: CASSSQGSNYGYTF; DNA: TGCGCCAGCAGCTCACAGGGCTCTAACTATGGCTACACCTTC
J: TRBJ2-5; D: TRBD2; V: TRBV7-2; size: .; CDR3: CASSPREGRGRAVETQYF; DNA: TGTGCCAGCAGCCCGCGTGAGGGGCGCGGGAGGGCCGTAGAGACCCAGTACTTC
J: TRBJ1-5; D: .; V: TRBV11-2; size: .; CDR3: CASSLDNGGGQHF; DNA: TGTGCCAGCAGCTTAGATAATGGAGGGGGCCAGCATTTT
J: TRBJ1-5; D: TRBD1; V: TRBV30; size: .; CDR3: CAWKQGAGQPQHF; DNA: TGTGCCTGGAAACAGGGGGCAGGACAGCCCCAGCATTTT
J: TRBJ2-1; D: .; V: TRBV11-2; size: once; CDR3: CASSHLTGRVEQFF; DNA: TGTGCCAGCAGTCACCTTACAGGGCGGGTGGAGCAGTTCTTC
J: TRBJ1-1; D: TRBD1; V: TRBV6-5; size: .; CDR3: CASSPTGAQGTEAFF; DNA: TGTGCCAGCAGTCCTACAGGGGCCCAAGGTACTGAAGCTTTCTTT
J: TRBJ1-1; D: .; V: TRBV7-9; size: few; CDR3: CAGGQYNTEAFF; DNA: TGTGCCGGGGGACAATACAACACTGAAGCTTTCTTT
J: TRBJ1-4; D: TRBD1; V: TRBV29-1; size: .; CDR3: CSVDLVGTGRLFF; DNA: TGCAGCGTTGATCTCGTAGGGACAGGGAGACTGTTTTTT